This passage covers 13 T cell receptor beta chains from one sample sequenced in a study of shared clonotypes between healthy human individuals. The method was immunoSEQ multiplex PCR; TCRdb's version includes in-frame clones alone and lacks a portion of them. Of under 2,000,000 clones listed, about 95% are singletons. Naive CD8 cells lacked CD45RO, underwent positive selection for CCR7 and left out terminally differentiated effector memory CD45RA+ cells. Sequencing was carried out using naive CD8+ T cells sorted from blood. Receptor source: a man younger than 35 in good health.

The chain has TRBV15 and TRBJ2-7; 8 nucleotides line up with TRBD1. The CDR3 consists of 14 residues. J lost 5 bases, V lost 5 bases, and 8 bases had no gene match. The germline CDR1 and CDR2 sequences are LNHNV and YYDKDF (reference sequence). In nucleotides, the CDR3 is TGTGCCACCAGCGATTCAGGGGGCCCAAACGAGCAGTACTTC. Encoded protein: CATSDSGGPNEQYF. Full variable domain (remainder filled in from reference TRBV15 and TRBJ2-7): DAMVIQNPRYQVTQFGKPVTLSCSQTLNHNVMYWYQQKSSQAPKLLFHYYDKDFNNEADTPDNFQSRRPNTSFCFLDIRSPGLGDTAMYLCATSDSGGPNEQYFGPGTRLTVT.

As to this clone: This specimen includes other DNA sequences encoding the same CDR3. The V and J genes are TRBV10-3 and TRBJ1-1; D perhaps matches TRBD1 (5 bases). Trimming shortened V by 2 bases and J by 1 base, and 8 bases separated the two germline ends. The CDR3 runs to 14 residues. Germline V gene sequence: CDR1 ENHRY, CDR2 SYGVKD. The CDR3 loop is CAISETGGNTEAFF. CDR3 coding DNA: TGTGCCATCAGTGAGACGGGGGGGAACACTGAAGCTTTCTTT.

This chain uses TRBV5-1 with TRBJ2-7; 14 nucleotides line up with TRBD2. The CDR3 contains 17 residues. The junction had 9 bases not matched to a gene; V was cut back by 4 bases and J by 3 bases. Germline loops: CDR1 SGHRS, CDR2 YFSETQ. CDR3 nucleotides: TGCGCCAGCAGCCAACAGGGACTAGCGGGAGTATACTACGAGCAGTACTTC. This translates into CASSQQGLAGVYYEQYF. Supplemented by reference TRBV5-1 and TRBJ2-7, the full variable domain reads KAGVTQTPRYLIKTRGQQVTLSCSPISGHRSVSWYQQTPGQGLQFLFEYFSETQRNKGNFPGRFSGRQFSNSRSEMNVSTLELGDSALYLCASSQQGLAGVYYEQYFGPGTRLTVT.

In this sample, this clone turned up once. The chain carries TRBV27 and TRBJ1-2; TRBD1 might be the D (5 bases). The CDR3 length is 13 residues. CDR1 and CDR2 from the germline V gene are MNHEY and SMNVEV (reference sequence). With 5 bases removed from V and 2 bases from J, the gap between germline ends came to 9 bases. For the CDR3, the DNA is TGTGCCAGCAGTGCCCGGGACAACTATGGCTACACCTTC. It is translated as CASSARDNYGYTF.

The genes are TRBV9 and TRBJ2-1, with no clear D. This CDR3 has 12 amino acids. V was cut by 0 bases and J by 10 bases, with 8 bases left in between. CDR1 and CDR2 (germline): SGDLS, YYNGEE. The CDR3 DNA sequence: TGTGCCAGCAGCGTAGTATCCGGGGAGCAGTTCTTC. Residues: CASSVVSGEQFF.

This chain joins TRBV4-1 and TRBJ2-3, with D unresolved. The CDR3 is 13 amino acids. Trimming stripped 1 base from V and 5 bases from J, with 7 bases between. The germline CDR1 and CDR2 sequences are MGHRA and YSYEKL. The CDR3 is CASSQVSQDTQYF. The DNA for the CDR3 is TGCGCCAGCAGCCAAGTATCCCAAGATACGCAGTATTTT.

The rearrangement uses TRBV7-2 and TRBJ2-7; 8 nucleotides agree with TRBD1. The germline gives CDR1 SGHTA, CDR2 FQGNSA. The CDR3 contains 14 residues. V trimming: 6 bases; J trimming: 1 base; junction bases outside the gene matches: 5. The CDR3 nucleotides are TGTGCCAGCAGTCGGACAGGGCCGTCCTACGAGCAGTACTTC. Its protein is CASSRTGPSYEQYF.

This chain links TRBV7-3 with TRBJ2-1; TRBD2 matches 12 bases. The CDR3 consists of 15 residues. The germline V gene has CDR1 SGHTA and CDR2 FQGTGA. V was clipped by 6 bases and J by 5 bases; unmatched bases: 5. CDR3: CASSPGLAGNNEQFF. The DNA for the CDR3 is TGTGCCAGCAGTCCGGGACTAGCGGGCAACAATGAGCAGTTCTTC.

The J gene is TRBJ2-5, the V gene TRBV27; 8 bases agree with TRBD2. The CDR3 extends over 16 amino acids. The germline CDR1 and CDR2 sequences are MNHEY and SMNVEV (reference sequence). The V and J ends lost 5 bases and 1 base, in that order; junction bases with no gene match: 9. CDR3 sequence: CASSPRGGGLQETQYF. CDR3 bases: TGTGCCAGCAGTCCTAGGGGCGGGGGGCTCCAAGAGACCCAGTACTTC.

The gene calls are TRBV28 and TRBJ2-2; TRBD2 matches 11 bases. CDR3 length equals 21 residues. The junction had 17 bases not matched to a gene; V was cut back by 4 bases and J by 1 base. CDR1 is MDHEN, CDR2 SYDVKM, per germline. CDR3 region: CASSSPTGIGTSGGNTGELFF. CDR3 bases: TGTGCCAGCAGTTCCCCAACAGGGATAGGAACTAGCGGGGGGAACACCGGGGAGCTGTTTTTT.

This clone occurred once. The gene calls are TRBV4-1 and TRBJ2-7, with TRBD1 identical over 11 bases. CDR1 MGHRA and CDR2 YSYEKL come from the germline V gene. With 4 bases clipped from V and 9 bases from J, the junction kept 5 bases outside the gene matches. This CDR3 is built from 13 residues. The CDR3 reads CASSLGQGGGQYF. CDR3 coding DNA: TGCGCCAGCAGCCTGGGACAGGGGGGCGGGCAGTACTTC.

V usage is TRBV5-6 and J usage is TRBJ2-5; the D gene is possibly TRBD1 (6 bases). Germline assignment: CDR1 SGHDT and CDR2 YYEEEE. The CDR3 runs 13 residues. The germline V and J ends were trimmed by 5 bases and 2 bases, with 10 bases remaining between them. CDR3 sequence: CASRLRGQETQYF. CDR3 nucleotides: TGTGCCAGCAGGTTGAGGGGGCAAGAGACCCAGTACTTC.

The chain carries TRBV4-1 and TRBJ2-5; TRBD2 agrees at 8 bases. The V gene end was trimmed by 0 bases and the J gene end by 4 bases; junction bases not matched to a gene: 10. The CDR3 sequence is 17 residues long. Germline loops: CDR1 MGHRA, CDR2 YSYEKL. DNA for the CDR3: TGCGCCAGCAGCCAAGATAACGGACTAGCTTCTTTAGAGACCCAGTACTTC. Translated, it gives CASSQDNGLASLETQYF.